The rows below give T cell receptor beta chains drawn from one sample of a study of T cell repertoires in cytomegalovirus infection. TCRdb recomputed calls from the reads with MiXCR, one row per CDR3 protein. This sample has fewer than 900,000 distinct CDR3 sequences, with under 35% found just once. These receptors have no known antigen. The specimen was cultured CD8+ T cells from PBMCs, collected from culture after CMV antigen stimulation. Every receptor here comes from a human donor in good health (CMV status not recorded). Some clones in this sample may be carry-over from other donors' samples. Each CDR3 is given with its conserved first and last residue. Part of the rows lack a size; the others show once, few, many or a class for expanded clones.

V	J	size	CDR3
TRBV2	TRBJ1-5	NA	CASREDRWAGQPQHF
TRBV19	TRBJ1-5	few	CASDEDRVFQPQHF
TRBV7-8	TRBJ1-2	few	CASSLGPPGYTF
TRBV10-1	TRBJ2-5	NA	CASSDSGIQETQYF
TRBV28	TRBJ1-2	NA	CASSPSDRPYNYGYTF
TRBV10-3	TRBJ2-1	NA	CAISDRDGIIGEQFF
TRBV27	TRBJ1-1	few	CASSLRQSGTEAFF
TRBV5-1	TRBJ2-5	NA	CASSLAIGKETQYF
TRBV24-1	TRBJ2-3	NA	CATSDLGSGTDTQYF
TRBV7-9	TRBJ1-2	few	CASSRPGAGGARDGYTF
TRBV6-5	TRBJ2-2	NA	CASSAPGQGAIGELFF
TRBV12-3/TRBV12-4	TRBJ2-2	NA	CASSFGGSGTGELFF
TRBV6-2/TRBV6-3	TRBJ1-5	NA	CASSSDRGYNQPQHF
TRBV20-1	TRBJ2-1	NA	CSLLAGDYNEQFF
TRBV4-1	TRBJ1-1	NA	CASSQGITGASEAFF
TRBV6-4	TRBJ2-1	NA	CASSRTSQPYNEQFF
TRBV4-1	TRBJ1-6	NA	CASSQDRSGTGYSPLHF
TRBV12-3/TRBV12-4	TRBJ1-1	NA	CASLEVTGNTEAFF
TRBV7-8	TRBJ1-5	many	CASSLEAGGVGDNQPQHF
TRBV12-3/TRBV12-4	TRBJ1-1	NA	CASSWTGGSTEAFF
TRBV9	TRBJ1-1	NA	CASSVSNRALAGGTEAFF
TRBV7-2	TRBJ2-3	many	CASSLVKGWDTQYF
TRBV7-2	TRBJ2-2	few	CASSYLGAARSAGELFF
TRBV3-1	TRBJ2-1	NA	CASSQERGGSYNEQFF
TRBV4-1	TRBJ1-1	few	CASSQDLGTEAFF
TRBV7-9	TRBJ1-5	NA	CASSFEDRDDSTYQPQHF
TRBV4-3	TRBJ2-1	NA	CASSQDRTGEQFF
TRBV7-9	TRBJ2-3	NA	CASSSGTGDTDTQYF
TRBV4-3	TRBJ2-1	NA	CASSHMGGSSYNEQFF
TRBV27	TRBJ1-1	few	CASSWYKNTEAFF
TRBV7-3	TRBJ1-3	NA	CASNYIPSGNTIYF
TRBV6-5	TRBJ2-1	many	CASSYLAGSYNEQFF
TRBV7-2	TRBJ1-4	many	CASSFGWGNEKLFF
TRBV7-6	TRBJ2-7	few	CASSPGQGRGTYEQYF
TRBV7-9	TRBJ1-2	NA	CASSYRDRFNYGYTF
TRBV6-5	TRBJ2-3	NA	CASSGGSFDTQYF
TRBV11-2	TRBJ1-2	NA	CASSTSGTGGLGYTF
TRBV20-1	TRBJ2-3	few	CSAPMESGRSSTDTQYF
TRBV3-1	TRBJ2-1	NA	CASSQALAPLNEQFF
TRBV6-6	TRBJ1-2	NA	CASSPRGVSGWDYGYTF
TRBV7-2	TRBJ1-4	many	CASSRTGPATNEKLFF
TRBV4-1	TRBJ1-3	few	CASSPPSEGTIYF
TRBV2	TRBJ2-1	many	CASSEWQEQFF
TRBV6-1	TRBJ1-2	few	CATPRGLGYTF
TRBV7-6	TRBJ1-6	NA	CASSLEKSNSPLHF
TRBV6-1	TRBJ2-2	NA	CASSGWGQSNTGELFF
TRBV11-2	TRBJ1-1	NA	CASSPGQGAYTEAFF